This TCR beta chain was sequenced during a study of T cells after posttransplantation cyclophosphamide. This clone was counted many times. On the day of bone marrow donation, the related graft donor provided peripheral blood. Trimming pared 4 bases from V and 3 bases from J, leaving 13 bases between. This CDR3 has 14 amino acids. Germline CDR1 is MNHNS and CDR2 is SASEGT. Clones were sequenced by immunoSEQ multiplex PCR, and TCRdb holds only the in-frame ones, with some missing. Listed for the sample are 35,000 to 40,000 clones, none seen a single time. The receptor's source is a man aged 25 to 40 in good health and a related stem cell transplant donor. The material sequenced was PBMCs. The V gene is TRBV6-1, the J gene TRBJ2-7, with D perhaps being TRBD1 or TRBD2 (5 bases each). The CDR3 DNA is TGTGCCAGCAGTGGAGGGGTTGTCGGCTACGAGCAGTACTTC. It is translated as CASSGGVVGYEQYF.